Shown below are 11 T cell receptor beta chains from a single sample sequenced in a study of cytotoxic CD8 clonotypes in ibrutinib-treated CLL. Clones were read by immunoSEQ multiplex PCR, and TCRdb kept only the in-frame ones, dropping some. The sample consists of about 140,000 clones, 65% to 85% of them appearing once. Sequenced here: PBMCs, sampled after 36 months of ibrutinib treatment. These receptors were obtained from a human donor with chronic lymphocytic leukemia.

The genes are TRBV30 and TRBJ2-3; 14 nucleotides align to TRBD2. Per the germline V gene, CDR1 is GTSNPN and CDR2 is SVGIG (reference sequence). V gave up 0 bases and J gave up 5 bases; unmatched junction bases: 7. This CDR3 is built from 17 residues. CDR3 in DNA: TGTGCCTGGAGTGTAGGGTGGACTAGCGGGAGGCAAGATACGCAGTATTTT. Translation: CAWSVGWTSGRQDTQYF.

In this sample, this clone turned up a few times. The chain uses TRBV5-6 and TRBJ2-7, with no clear D. Per germline, CDR1 SGHDT and CDR2 YYEEEE. Trimming left V 0 bases short and J 0 bases short, with 10 bases between. This CDR3 has 15 amino acids. The CDR3 sequence is CASSLVGSPSYEQYF. CDR3 nucleotides: TGTGCCAGCAGCTTGGTAGGCAGCCCCTCCTACGAGCAGTACTTC.

The rearrangement joins TRBV9 to TRBJ2-3, with D maybe TRBD2 (5 bases). Between the trimmed V and J ends, which lost 4 bases and 6 bases, there was a span of 15 bases. Germline assignment: CDR1 SGDLS and CDR2 YYNGEE. The CDR3 extends over 14 amino acids. The CDR3 bases are TGTGCCAGCAGCCCCCCCCACAGAGGGGATACGCAGTATTTT. Its protein product is CASSPPHRGDTQYF.

The DNA for the CDR3 is TGTGCCAGCAGCCCGAGGACCCGGGGCTCTGGCTACACCTTC. It codes for CASSPRTRGSGYTF. The V and J genes are TRBV7-2 and TRBJ1-2; a possible D gene is TRBD1 (5 bases). Germline V gene lookup returns CDR1 SGHTA and CDR2 FQGNSA. V was pared by 5 bases and J by 7 bases, with 17 bases between. CDR3 length: 14 amino acids.

The chain uses TRBV21-1 and TRBJ1-1. TRBV21-1 is labeled a pseudogene. CDR3 length: 13 residues. The CDR3 loop is CASSKRGNTEAFF. CDR3 DNA: TGTGCCAGCAGCAAACGGGGGAACACTGAAGCTTTCTTT.

CDR3 coding DNA: TGCGCCAGCAGCCAGGCTTTTACAGTCTCTGGGGCCAACGTCCTGACTTTC. Translating it yields CASSQAFTVSGANVLTF. The chain joins TRBV4-1 to TRBJ2-6, with D hard to call. This CDR3 is 17 amino acids long. V was clipped by 3 bases and J by 0 bases, with 12 bases between them. Germline V gene sequence: CDR1 MGHRA, CDR2 YSYEKL.

CDR3 DNA sequence: TGTGCCAGCTCACCACCGGTCACCGGGGAGCTGTTTTTT. Its protein is CASSPPVTGELFF. V is TRBV18 and J is TRBJ2-2; no firm D call. CDR1 and CDR2 (germline): KGHSH, LQKENI. The CDR3 has 13 amino acids. V shed 0 bases and J shed 4 bases, with 3 bases lying between them.

The table lists this clone with a few counts. This chain links TRBV6-1 with TRBJ1-2, with unresolved D. CDR3 length: 14 amino acids. V was clipped by 7 bases and J by 4 bases, with 16 bases between them. Germline V gene lookup returns CDR1 MNHNS and CDR2 SASEGT. Here the CDR3 DNA reads TGTGCCAGCACCCCGAGGTCGTATAGCTATGGCTACACCTTC. It is translated as CASTPRSYSYGYTF.

The chain uses TRBV18 and TRBJ1-4; no reliable D call. V lost 3 bases to trimming and J lost 1 base, with 6 bases between them. Germline V gene lookup returns CDR1 KGHSH and CDR2 LQKENI. The CDR3 spans 14 residues. The DNA of the CDR3 is TGTGCCAGCTCACCTGGGATAACTAATGAAAAACTGTTTTTT. This encodes CASSPGITNEKLFF.

V usage is TRBV6-1 and J usage is TRBJ1-4; 7 nucleotides line up with TRBD1. With 8 bases clipped from V and 3 bases from J, the junction kept 3 bases outside the gene matches. There are 13 residues in the CDR3. Germline CDR1 and CDR2: MNHNS and SASEGT. This chain's CDR3 is CASGGQPNEKLFF. CDR3 sequence (DNA): TGTGCCAGCGGGGGACAGCCTAATGAAAAACTGTTTTTT.

The chain combines TRBV11-3 with TRBJ2-7; no definite D call. This CDR3 has 13 residues. CDR1 is SGHNT, CDR2 YENEEA, per germline. V dropped 3 bases and J dropped 5 bases, with 11 bases sitting between them. CDR3 residues: CASSFGRANEQYF. The DNA for the CDR3 is TGTGCCAGCAGCTTCGGACGAGCCAACGAGCAGTACTTC.